What follows describes a single TCR beta chain. No antigen is known for it. There are 15 residues in the CDR3. V was pared by 5 bases and J by 0 bases, with 11 bases between. Germline V lookup: CDR1 SGHTA, CDR2 FQGNSA. The record originates from a study of cytomegalovirus exposure and HLA in healthy donors. Study observations and caveats: 150 to 200 TCR beta chains were listed as cytomegalovirus-associated. The analysis excluded some indistinguishable V segments, including TRBV6-2 and TRBV6-3. V- and J-gene trimming of TCR beta was linked (in a later analysis) to a missense DCLRE1C variant.

This PCR relied on a set of 60 Vbeta primers and 13 Jbeta primers. TCRdb's table, derived via immunoSEQ multiplex PCR, lists solely in-frame clones and lacks some. Seen here are roughly 150,000 clones, around 83% observed once, and the top ten hold approximately 2.5%. This chain joins TRBV7-2 and TRBJ2-1; D is perhaps TRBD1 (5 bases). The sequence derives from a woman younger than 35 in good health and CMV-seronegative. Sequenced input: PBMCs. The CDR3 bases are TGTGCCAGCAGCCGAAGACAGAGCTCCTACAATGAGCAGTTCTTC. Its translation is CASSRRQSSYNEQFF.